This T cell receptor beta chain was found in a study of early T cells in non-severe SARS-CoV-2 infection. Study details: Sequencing input comprised bulk RNA from unsorted whole blood; chain pairing was not available.

In this sample, this clonotype turned up many times. Its antigen is not identified. The study's findings and limits: Matching results from VDJdb favored anti-spike CD8 responses, leaving private and CD4 specificities undetected.

Tagging with unique molecular identifiers was applied to individual cDNA molecules. TCRdb redid the calling of the 5' RACE reads with MiXCR, one entry per CDR3 protein. The sample holds 55,000 to 75,000 distinct CDR3 sequences, approximately 12% seen once. Germline loops: CDR1 SGHDN, CDR2 FVKESK. The CDR3 extends over 13 amino acids. V was shortened by 6 bases and J by 0 bases, with 9 bases between the two germline ends. The source material was whole blood. The rearrangement uses TRBV14 and TRBJ2-7; no firm D call. This sequence was found in an adult who was a healthcare worker with PCR-confirmed SARS-CoV-2 infection or an uninfected control (not recorded which). CDR3 protein: CASRPVGSYEQYF. The CDR3 nucleotides read TGTGCCAGCAGACCCGTGGGCTCCTACGAGCAGTACTTC.